The rows below give T cell receptor beta chains drawn from one sample of a study of blood T cells in healthy people across ages. TCRdb reprocessed the 5' RACE reads via MiXCR and lists one record per CDR3 protein. The data show roughly 1,000,000 distinct CDR3 sequences, around 27% seen once. These data were also reused for a study on T cells of mothers and their children.

The source material was blood. These receptors were obtained from a girl aged 2-9 years in good health. CDR3s include the opening cysteine and the closing phenylalanine or tryptophan. A D gene is named only where the DNA matches it firmly. Clone size, where shown, is once, few, many, or a class for clones that have expanded.

V	J	D	size	DNA	CDR3
TRBV12-3/TRBV12-4	TRBJ1-1	NA	NA	TGTGCCACAAAAGGGGGTCCTGAAGCTTTCTTT	CATKGGPEAFF
TRBV9	TRBJ2-3	TRBD2	NA	TGTGCCAGCGCTTGGGGGGGAACGGGGGATACGCAGTATTTT	CASAWGGTGDTQYF
TRBV20-1	TRBJ2-1	NA	few	TGCAGTGCTAGGGTTCTTACCTACAATGAGCAGTTCTTC	CSARVLTYNEQFF
TRBV7-9	TRBJ2-6	NA	NA	TGTGCCAGCAGCCCACAAACTGGGGCCAACGTCCTGACTTTC	CASSPQTGANVLTF
TRBV12-3/TRBV12-4	TRBJ2-1	TRBD1	NA	TGTGCCAGCAGTCGCCCGGGACAGCCTCACTTC	CASSRPGQPHF
TRBV7-2	TRBJ2-1	TRBD1	few	TGTGCCAGCAGCGTCGACAGGGCGGCTGAGCAGTTCTTC	CASSVDRAAEQFF
TRBV7-8	TRBJ2-1	TRBD2	few	TGTGCCAGCAGCTCCCCACAGCGGGACGCCTCCAATGAGCAGTTCTTC	CASSSPQRDASNEQFF
TRBV29-1	TRBJ2-1	TRBD2	NA	TGCAGCGGCCTTAGCGGGAGCCGGTTTCTCGGTGAGCAGTTCTTC	CSGLSGSRFLGEQFF
TRBV9	TRBJ1-2	TRBD1	NA	TGTGCCAGCAGCCCGGACCGACAGGGGTCCTATGGCTACACCTTC	CASSPDRQGSYGYTF
TRBV11-3	TRBJ1-1	NA	few	TGTGCCAGCAGCCCGGGGACAATAGAAGCTTTCTTT	CASSPGTIEAFF
TRBV7-2	TRBJ2-3	NA	once	TGTGCCAGCAGCATTCCTGGGACAGATACGCAGTATTTT	CASSIPGTDTQYF
TRBV6-1	TRBJ1-5	NA	few	TGTGCCAGCAGTCGCAGGGAGGCGAGCAATCAGCCCCAGCATTTT	CASSRREASNQPQHF
TRBV19	TRBJ1-1	NA	NA	TGTGCCAGTAGTATAGCTACAGGCGTTAGCACTGAAGCTTTCTTT	CASSIATGVSTEAFF
TRBV4-3	TRBJ2-1	TRBD1	NA	TGCGCCAGCAGCCAGACTTCCGGGACAGTACTTAATGAGCAGTTCTTC	CASSQTSGTVLNEQFF
TRBV7-9	TRBJ2-7	NA	few	TGTGCCAGCAGCTTAAGAGGGAATGAGAACGAGCAGTACTTC	CASSLRGNENEQYF
TRBV20-1	TRBJ2-5	NA	few	TGCAGTGCTAGATCGGGAAACCAAGAGACCCAGTACTTC	CSARSGNQETQYF
TRBV15	TRBJ1-5	NA	NA	TGTGCCACCCAACAAGGTCTTAGCAATCAGCCCCAGCATTTT	CATQQGLSNQPQHF
TRBV5-1	TRBJ2-7	NA	NA	TGCGCCAGCAGTCACCCTGTTCCCTCCCCGTACGAGCAGTACTTC	CASSHPVPSPYEQYF
TRBV19	TRBJ2-5	NA	NA	TGTGCCAGTAGTATAGAGGAGGGAGAGACCCAGTACTTC	CASSIEEGETQYF
TRBV29-1	TRBJ2-1	NA	few	TGCAGCGTTGAGGAGGGGGCCGGGTACAATGAGCAGTTCTTC	CSVEEGAGYNEQFF
TRBV6-1	TRBJ2-3	NA	NA	TGTGCCAGCAGTGGGATCAGGAACACAGATACGCAGTATTTT	CASSGIRNTDTQYF
TRBV7-8	TRBJ2-1	NA	few	TGTGCCAGCAGCTTCCGTTCGAGCGGAAGTTACAATGAGCAGTTCTTC	CASSFRSSGSYNEQFF
TRBV4-3	TRBJ2-1	NA	few	TGCGCCAGCAGCCTCTTCGGAGGGGGGGCCTCGTCGGGCAATGAGCAGTTCTTC	CASSLFGGGASSGNEQFF
TRBV20-1	TRBJ1-6	NA	NA	TGCAGTGCTTCCGAGGGGGTATTCTGGTATAATTCACCCCTCCACTTT	CSASEGVFWYNSPLHF
TRBV7-2	TRBJ2-5	NA	few	TGTGCCAGCAGCTTATTGGGGACGGAAGAGACCCAGTACTTC	CASSLLGTEETQYF
TRBV12-3/TRBV12-4	TRBJ2-2	NA	NA	TGTGCCAGCAGTTTAGCCATCCTTAGCGGGGAGCTGTTTTTT	CASSLAILSGELFF
TRBV20-1	TRBJ2-5	TRBD1	once	TGCAGTGCTAGATATTACGGACAGGGAAGGCCAGAGACCCAGTACTTC	CSARYYGQGRPETQYF
TRBV20-1	TRBJ2-7	NA	few	TGCAGTGCTAGGGATCGGTTAGAGCGAGACTACGAGCAGTACTTC	CSARDRLERDYEQYF
TRBV5-1	TRBJ2-5	NA	NA	TGCGCCAGCAGCTGGGGCAGGGATGGGAAGACCCAGTACTTC	CASSWGRDGKTQYF
TRBV11-1	TRBJ2-7	NA	NA	TGTGCCAGCAGCCGACCAGGGATACCGACCTACGAGCAGTACTTC	CASSRPGIPTYEQYF
TRBV9	TRBJ2-3	NA	few	TGTGCCAGCAGCGTTGACCGAGATACGCAGTATTTT	CASSVDRDTQYF
TRBV7-2	TRBJ1-1	NA	NA	TGTGCCAGCAGCCCAAGAGAAGGGAGGGAAGCTTTCTTT	CASSPREGREAFF
TRBV5-1	TRBJ1-5	NA	NA	TGCGCCAGCAGCTTGGGAACCGAGGAGAATCAGCCCCAGCATTTT	CASSLGTEENQPQHF